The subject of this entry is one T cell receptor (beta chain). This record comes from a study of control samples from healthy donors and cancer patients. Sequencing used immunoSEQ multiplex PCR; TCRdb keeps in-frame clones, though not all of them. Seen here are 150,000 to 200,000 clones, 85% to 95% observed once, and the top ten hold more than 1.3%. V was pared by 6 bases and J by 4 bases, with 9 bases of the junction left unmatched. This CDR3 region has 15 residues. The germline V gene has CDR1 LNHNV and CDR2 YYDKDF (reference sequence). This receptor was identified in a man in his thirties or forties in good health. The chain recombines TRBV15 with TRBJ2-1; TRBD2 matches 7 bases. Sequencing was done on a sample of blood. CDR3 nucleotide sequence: TGTGCCACCAGTCCTCTCACTAGCGTATACAATGAGCAGTTCTTC. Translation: CATSPLTSVYNEQFF. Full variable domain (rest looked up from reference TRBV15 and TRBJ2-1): DAMVIQNPRYQVTQFGKPVTLSCSQTLNHNVMYWYQQKSSQAPKLLFHYYDKDFNNEADTPDNFQSRRPNTSFCFLDIRSPGLGDTAMYLCATSPLTSVYNEQFFGPGTRLTVL.